This TCR beta chain appears in the sequencing data of a study of lymphopenia after photon versus proton radiotherapy. This CDR3 is built from 15 residues. This clone was detected only once. Clones were sequenced by immunoSEQ multiplex PCR, and TCRdb holds only the in-frame ones, with some missing. This sample has roughly 150,000 clones, with more than 85% found just once. The J gene is TRBJ1-2, the V gene TRBV21-1; TRBD1 reflects the table's D call only, with no check against the DNA. TRBV21-1 is assigned pseudogene status. This specimen consisted of peripheral blood, obtained from a patient treated with photon-based radiotherapy. The clonotype comes from a man aged 50 or older with gastric cancer. CDR3 loop: CASSKVTGWHYGYTF. The CDR3 nucleotides are TGTGCCAGCAGCAAAGTAACAGGGTGGCACTATGGCTACACCTTC.